This T cell receptor beta chain was captured in a study of cytomegalovirus exposure and HLA in healthy donors. Findings and caveats of the study: Differences between HLA loci emerged in a later analysis of TCR association rates, with DRB1 most and HLA-C fewest. Later analysis revealed greater clonal expansion in HLA-associated TCR beta chains than in equally common others.

Trimming left V 5 bases short and J 3 bases short, with 20 bases between. Germline-derived CDR1 and CDR2 are MDHEN and SYDVKM. The CDR3 is 16 amino acids. Vbeta (60) and Jbeta (13) primers were used in the PCR. Here immunoSEQ multiplex PCR was the method, and the copy in TCRdb shows in-frame clones only, minus some. This sample's table has approximately 58,000 clones. Details on this clone: Its antigen is undetermined.

This receptor was identified in a woman in her fifties or sixties in good health and CMV-seropositive. The rearrangement uses TRBV28 and TRBJ2-7; the D gene is possibly TRBD1 (6 bases). Sequencing was performed on PBMCs. The CDR3, as DNA: TGTGCCAGCAGTGCTCGGCAACCAGGGGTATACTACGAGCAGTACTTC. Translation: CASSARQPGVYYEQYF. Supplemented by reference TRBV28 and TRBJ2-7, the full variable domain reads DVKVTQSSRYLVKRTGEKVFLECVQDMDHENMFWYRQDPGLGLRLIYFSYDVKMKEKGDIPEGYSVSREKKERFSLILESASTNQTSMYLCASSARQPGVYYEQYFGPGTRLTVT.